Shown below are 25 T cell receptor beta chains from a single sample sequenced in a study of technical replicates of blood from several donors. Clones were sequenced by immunoSEQ multiplex PCR, and TCRdb holds only the in-frame ones, with some missing. The sample records approximately 76,000 clones, just over 85% being singletons. Sample: PBMCs. These receptors were collected from a human donor in good health. Some clones in this sample may be carry-over from other donors' samples.

This chain uses TRBV19 with TRBJ1-4, with no clear D. Germline V lookup: CDR1 LNHDA, CDR2 SQIVND (reference sequence). Trimming cost V 5 bases and J 8 bases, with 18 bases left between them. This CDR3 is built from 15 residues. The CDR3 DNA is TGTGCCAGTAGTGTGGCTACCTTACAGAAGGAAAAACTGTTTTTT. Protein product: CASSVATLQKEKLFF.

The CDR3 DNA is TGTGCCAGCGGTAGGGGCGAGCGTCAGACCCAGTACTTC. Its translation is CASGRGERQTQYF. This chain joins TRBV2 and TRBJ2-5; the D gene is possibly TRBD1 (5 bases). V gave up 8 bases and J gave up 6 bases, with 16 bases separating them. CDR3 length: 13 residues. CDR1 is SNHLY and CDR2 is FYNNEI in the germline V gene.

The gene calls are TRBV2 and TRBJ2-5; D might be TRBD1 (5 bases). CDR3 length: 15 amino acids. Germline CDR1 SNHLY, CDR2 FYNNEI. V shed 0 bases and J shed 4 bases, with 12 bases lying between them. CDR3 protein: CASSEAGQGRETQYF. CDR3 DNA sequence: TGTGCCAGCAGTGAAGCGGGGCAGGGTCGAGAGACCCAGTACTTC.

J is TRBJ1-6 and V is TRBV25-1; 10 nucleotides align to TRBD1. This CDR3 contains 16 residues. V trimming: 3 bases; J trimming: 8 bases; junction bases outside the gene matches: 7. Germline V gene sequence: CDR1 MGHDK, CDR2 SYGVNS. CDR3 sequence reads: CASSDGDRGPHSPLHF. The CDR3 coding sequence is TGTGCCAGCAGTGATGGGGACAGGGGTCCGCATTCACCCCTCCACTTT.

The chain has TRBV7-2 and TRBJ2-4, with TRBD1 matching over 7 bases. Trimming removed 4 bases from V and 7 bases from J; junction bases left unmatched: 16. Germline-derived CDR1 and CDR2 are SGHTA and FQGNSA. This CDR3 has 17 residues. Here the CDR3 reads CASSYQPVGGESNIQYF. The CDR3 DNA is TGTGCCAGCAGCTACCAGCCCGTAGGGGGCGAGAGCAACATTCAGTACTTC.

This sequence joins TRBV5-4 and TRBJ2-5; 7 positions match TRBD1. The V and J ends lost 1 base and 2 bases, in that order; junction bases with no gene match: 5. The CDR3 is 15 amino acids. The germline CDR1 and CDR2 sequences are SGHNT and YYREEE (reference sequence). This chain's CDR3 is CASSLTGQTQETQYF. DNA for the CDR3: TGTGCCAGCAGCTTGACGGGACAGACGCAAGAGACCCAGTACTTC.

The chain is built from TRBV6-5 and TRBJ2-7, with 11 bases that match TRBD2. Germline V gene lookup returns CDR1 MNHEY and CDR2 SVGAGI. This CDR3 has 15 residues. Losses at the gene ends were 6 bases for V and 3 bases for J; bases not matched to a gene: 7. CDR3: CASSRLAGGIYEQYF. CDR3 in DNA: TGTGCCAGCAGCCGCCTAGCGGGAGGAATCTACGAGCAGTACTTC.

A single count supports this clone. The chain joins TRBV11-1 to TRBJ1-1; possibly TRBD1 for D (5 bases). Trimming took 5 bases from V and 4 from J, leaving 20 bases between them. The CDR3 has 16 residues. Germline V gene data show CDR1 as SGHAT and CDR2 as FQDESV (reference sequence). The CDR3 reads CASSARLRGLSTEAFF. CDR3 coding DNA: TGTGCCAGCAGCGCCCGGCTAAGGGGATTGAGCACTGAAGCTTTCTTT.

The chain has TRBV7-5 and TRBJ1-3; no check of the table's D call, TRBD1, against the DNA was made. TRBV7-5 is deemed a pseudogene. This CDR3 has 14 residues. The CDR3 here is CVRSFGGFGNTIYF. CDR3 bases: TGTGTCAGAAGCTTTGGGGGCTTTGGAAACACCATATATTTT.

This clone was found once. V usage is TRBV7-9 and J usage is TRBJ1-6, with D possibly matching TRBD1 (6 bases). The V gene lost 10 bases and the J gene lost 7 bases, with 14 bases spanning the gap. In germline, CDR1 is SEHNR, CDR2 FQNEAQ (reference sequence). The CDR3 runs to 13 residues. As DNA, the CDR3 is TGTGCCATCCCGACAGGTTCGAATTCACCCCTCCACTTT. Amino acids: CAIPTGSNSPLHF.

J is TRBJ2-7 and V is TRBV5-1; TRBD2 matches at 7 bases. CDR3 length: 14 amino acids. Germline V CDR1 and CDR2: SGHRS, YFSETQ. The J segment lost 7 bases and the V segment lost 0 bases, leaving 7 bases of the junction unmatched. This CDR3 reads CASSLVTAGREQYF. CDR3 bases: TGCGCCAGCAGCTTGGTGACAGCGGGGCGGGAGCAGTACTTC.

The V call is TRBV18, the J call TRBJ2-1, with D possibly TRBD2 on 5 matching bases. CDR1 is KGHSH and CDR2 is LQKENI in the germline V gene. This CDR3 region has 17 residues. V was trimmed by 6 bases and J by 5 bases, leaving 23 bases between them. The CDR3 DNA reads TGTGCCAGCTCCCCTACCACTACCGGGAAGCGTGACAATGAGCAGTTCTTC. The encoded protein is CASSPTTTGKRDNEQFF.

The chain has TRBV2 and TRBJ2-3, with 8 bases that match TRBD2. From germline, CDR1 is SNHLY and CDR2 FYNNEI. The length of the CDR3 is 15 residues. The J segment lost 5 bases and the V segment lost 5 bases, leaving 9 bases of the junction unmatched. The CDR3 nucleotides read TGTGCCAGCAGTCTCCGGGGACGGGAGGGAGATACGCAGTATTTT. Amino acids: CASSLRGREGDTQYF.

This chain links TRBV5-1 with TRBJ2-5, with TRBD2 matching over 8 bases. The J call may be in error: the DNA end matches TRBJ2-7 better. The CDR3 is 13 residues long. Germline loops: CDR1 SGHRS, CDR2 YFSETQ. The CDR3 is CASSFSGSSEQYF. CDR3 nucleotides: TGCGCCAGCAGCTTCAGCGGGAGTAGCGAGCAGTACTTC.

CDR3 nucleotides: TGTGCCAGCAGCGTAACTGCTAGCGGGATACAAGGGGAGACCCAGTACTTC. Residues: CASSVTASGIQGETQYF. The genes are TRBV9 and TRBJ2-5; 9 positions match TRBD2. The CDR3 extends over 17 amino acids. Germline CDR1 reads SGDLS; CDR2 reads YYNGEE. J was trimmed by 5 bases and V by 1 base; bases with no gene match: 12.

The chain employs TRBV9 and TRBJ2-3, with D perhaps TRBD2 (5 bases). This CDR3 is built from 15 residues. V was cut by 0 bases and J by 1 base, with 9 bases left in between. Germline-derived CDR1 and CDR2 are SGDLS and YYNGEE. CDR3 sequence (DNA): TGTGCCAGCAGCGTAGAGGACGGGGGCACAGATACGCAGTATTTT. Its protein product is CASSVEDGGTDTQYF.

The V call is TRBV7-2, the J call TRBJ1-2, with unresolved D. The CDR3 loop spans 15 amino acids. V lost 1 base and J 4 bases, leaving 13 bases between the germline ends. CDR1 and CDR2 from the germline V gene are SGHTA and FQGNSA. CDR3 bases: TGTGCCAGCAGCTTAGGTCTCGGGGAAGCCTATGGCTACACCTTC. Amino acids: CASSLGLGEAYGYTF.

This clone was recorded a few times. This chain uses TRBV7-2 with TRBJ2-7; 8 bases align to TRBD2. V was pared by 2 bases and J by 2 bases, with 2 bases of the junction left unmatched. CDR1 SGHTA and CDR2 FQGNSA come from the germline V gene. The CDR3 is 14 amino acids. The chain's CDR3 is CASSLLRGAYEQYF. The CDR3 DNA is TGTGCCAGCAGCTTATTGCGGGGGGCCTACGAGCAGTACTTC. Combining the CDR3 with reference TRBV7-2 and TRBJ2-7 gives the whole variable domain GAGVSQSPSNKVTEKGKDVELRCDPISGHTALYWYRQSLGQGLEFLIYFQGNSAPDKSGLPSDRFSAERTGGSVSTLTIQRTQQEDSAVYLCASSLLRGAYEQYFGPGTRLTVT.

This clone turned up a few times. CDR3 residues: CASSVQGAPNTGELFF. The CDR3 bases are TGTGCCAGCAGCGTACAGGGGGCTCCGAACACCGGGGAGCTGTTTTTT. The V gene is TRBV9, the J gene TRBJ2-2; 8 nucleotides line up with TRBD1. Germline-derived CDR1 and CDR2 are SGDLS and YYNGEE. The V gene end was trimmed by 1 base and the J gene end by 0 bases; junction bases not matched to a gene: 2. CDR3 size: 16 residues.

The gene calls are TRBV11-2 and TRBJ2-7, with TRBD2 matching over 8 bases. The CDR3 is made up of 14 amino acids. From germline, CDR1 is SGHAT and CDR2 FQNNGV. Trimming at V came to 0 bases and at J to 6 bases, leaving 4 bases not matched to a gene. The CDR3 sequence is CASSLERGGTEQYF. CDR3 bases: TGTGCCAGCAGCTTAGAACGGGGGGGTACCGAGCAGTACTTC.

This rearrangement joins TRBV7-9 to TRBJ2-1; 8 positions agree with TRBD2. The CDR3 spans 16 residues. The V gene's germline CDR1 is SEHNR and CDR2 FQNEAQ (reference sequence). V gave up 5 bases and J gave up 4 bases; unmatched junction bases: 10. The CDR3 DNA is TGTGCCAGCAGCCCGCCGACGGGGGGGCGGTACAATGAGCAGTTCTTC. It is translated as CASSPPTGGRYNEQFF.

The V gene is TRBV6-5, the J gene TRBJ1-6, with 8 nucleotides matching TRBD1. Germline CDR1 reads MNHEY; CDR2 reads SVGAGI. V lost 2 bases to trimming and J lost 6 bases; unmatched junction nucleotides: 6. CDR3 length: 16 residues. The CDR3 nucleotides read TGTGCCAGCAGTTACATTTCCACAGGGGGTAATTCACCCCTCCACTTT. Protein sequence: CASSYISTGGNSPLHF.

This clone came up once. The chain is built from TRBV19 and TRBJ1-2; D is ambiguous. Germline loops: CDR1 LNHDA, CDR2 SQIVND (reference sequence). The ends were cut back, 3 bases at V and 1 base at J, with 21 bases in the middle. The CDR3 extends over 18 amino acids. DNA for the CDR3: TGTGCCAGTAGTATGCGGGCCAGGCCTCTTAATTTTAACTATGGCTACACCTTC. It is translated as CASSMRARPLNFNYGYTF.

The chain links TRBV30 to TRBJ1-6; possible D gene TRBD1, 5 bases. CDR3 length: 12 residues. Germline loops: CDR1 GTSNPN, CDR2 SVGIG (reference sequence). V was cut by 4 bases and J by 8 bases, with 9 bases left in between. CDR3 DNA sequence: TGTGCCTGGACAGGGTGGGATTCACCCCTCCACTTT. This sequence encodes CAWTGWDSPLHF.

V is TRBV27 and J is TRBJ1-1; D unclear. Germline loops: CDR1 MNHEY, CDR2 SMNVEV (reference sequence). The CDR3 covers 13 residues. The V end was cut by 1 base, the J end by 2 bases, with 5 bases between. CDR3 sequence reads: CASSLLVNTEAFF. DNA of the CDR3: TGTGCCAGCAGTTTATTAGTCAACACTGAAGCTTTCTTT.